These 26 T cell receptor beta chains came from one sample sequenced in a study of long-term antiretroviral therapy in people with HIV. Sequencing used immunoSEQ v3.0 at survey level. This table comes from immunoSEQ multiplex PCR, and its TCRdb copy is limited to in-frame clones, with some not included. The table records roughly 33,000 clones, less than 98% of them present only once. Sequencing was performed on unsorted PBMCs, taken 6.9 years after starting antiretroviral therapy. These receptors were obtained from a man aged 25 to 45 with HIV.

The chain joins TRBV4-3 to TRBJ2-3; D gene ambiguous. This CDR3 is 16 amino acids long. The V gene lost 0 bases and the J gene lost 2 bases, with 12 bases spanning the gap. CDR1 is LGHNA and CDR2 is YSLEER in the germline V gene. The CDR3 sequence: CASSQDFTSATDTQYF. DNA of the CDR3: TGCGCCAGCAGCCAAGATTTCACCAGCGCCACAGATACGCAGTATTTT.

The CDR3 coding sequence is TGCGCCAGCAGAAAGACATTCCTTGGAAACACCATATATTTT. Its translation: CASRKTFLGNTIYF. The genes are TRBV5-1 and TRBJ1-3; D gene ambiguous. The germline V gene encodes CDR1 SGHRS and CDR2 YFSETQ. V was pared by 5 bases and J by 3 bases, with 12 bases between. The CDR3 extends over 14 amino acids.

V usage is TRBV6-6 and J usage is TRBJ2-6, with D hard to call. CDR3 length equals 15 residues. Looked up from germline, CDR1 is MNHNY and CDR2 is SVGAGI (reference sequence). The ends were cut back, 7 bases at V and 0 bases at J, with 10 bases in the middle. CDR3 sequence: CASKQATSGANVLTF. DNA for the CDR3: TGTGCCAGCAAGCAGGCGACCTCTGGGGCCAACGTCCTGACTTTC.

This rearrangement joins TRBV6-6 to TRBJ1-2; no clear D gene. CDR1 is MNHNY and CDR2 is SVGAGI in the germline V gene (reference sequence). This CDR3 spans 11 amino acids. Trimming removed 7 bases at V and 2 bases at J, with 5 bases between. The CDR3 DNA reads TGTGCCAGCATGAGCAACTATGGCTACACCTTC. This gives the protein CASMSNYGYTF.

In this sample, this clone turned up once. The chain links TRBV5-1 to TRBJ1-1; 9 nucleotides agree with TRBD1. This CDR3 comprises 16 residues. The germline CDR1 and CDR2 sequences are SGHRS and YFSETQ. Trimming cost V 2 bases and J 5 bases; bases outside gene matches: 10. Here the CDR3 DNA reads TGCGCCAGCAGCTTAATCGGCCCGGGACAGGGAACTGAAGCTTTCTTT. This codes for CASSLIGPGQGTEAFF.

In its sample, this clone was seen once. This chain connects TRBV7-6 to TRBJ2-5; D might be TRBD1 or TRBD2, each matching 5 bases. Germline values: CDR1 SGHVS, CDR2 FNYEAQ. CDR3 length: 14 amino acids. V lost 2 bases, J lost 2 bases, and 9 bases lay in between. CDR3 coding DNA: TGTGCCAGCAGCTTATTTGGGGGACAAGAGACCCAGTACTTC. This gives the protein CASSLFGGQETQYF.

In nucleotides, the CDR3 is TGTGCCAGCAGCTTCTCGACAGGGGTTGGTGAAAAACTGTTTTTT. It is translated as CASSFSTGVGEKLFF. The genes are TRBV13 and TRBJ1-4, with 8 bases aligning to TRBD1. Trimming took 3 bases from V and 7 from J; bases not matched to a gene: 7. The germline V gene encodes CDR1 PRHDT and CDR2 FYEKMQ (reference sequence). This CDR3 is 15 amino acids long.

This clone appeared a single time. The chain links TRBV19 to TRBJ1-1, with D perhaps matching TRBD1 (5 bases). CDR1 is LNHDA, CDR2 SQIVND, per germline (reference sequence). With 1 base removed from V and 7 bases from J, the gap between germline ends came to 16 bases. This CDR3 spans 15 amino acids. CDR3 nucleotides: TGTGCCAGTAGTATAGGACCCAAGGGACGGATTGAAGCTTTCTTT. It codes for CASSIGPKGRIEAFF.

This clone was seen just once. The chain couples TRBV6-1 to TRBJ1-5; unclear D gene. The CDR3 runs 12 residues. Per germline, CDR1 MNHNS and CDR2 SASEGT. Trimming removed 7 bases from V and 2 bases from J, with 6 bases in between. The CDR3 is CASNLGNQPQHF. In nucleotides, the CDR3 is TGTGCCAGCAATTTGGGCAATCAGCCCCAGCATTTT.

V is TRBV6-5 and J is TRBJ2-7; D is uncertain. CDR3 length: 13 residues. V was pared by 6 bases and J by 3 bases, with 12 bases between. Germline assignment: CDR1 MNHEY and CDR2 SVGAGI. The CDR3 reads CASSSPSNYEQYF. The CDR3 nucleotides are TGTGCCAGCAGCTCGCCTTCTAACTACGAGCAGTACTTC.

V and J are TRBV4-2 and TRBJ2-1, with 9 positions matching TRBD2. V dropped 5 bases and J dropped 2; count of bases not matched to a gene: 4. Per the germline V gene, CDR1 is LGHNA and CDR2 is YNFKEQ. This CDR3 spans 15 amino acids. The CDR3 loop reads CASSVGLAAYNEQFF. The CDR3 DNA reads as TGTGCCAGCAGCGTGGGACTAGCAGCCTACAATGAGCAGTTCTTC.

The gene calls are TRBV10-3 and TRBJ2-3; TRBD2 agrees at 16 bases. Trimming at V came to 6 bases and at J to 1 base, leaving 7 bases not matched to a gene. The CDR3 extends over 18 amino acids. Germline CDR1 is ENHRY and CDR2 is SYGVKD. The CDR3: CAISLTGTSGGGTDTQYF. The CDR3, as DNA: TGTGCCATCAGCCTTACCGGGACTAGCGGGGGGGGCACAGATACGCAGTATTTT.

The gene calls are TRBV18 and TRBJ1-4; TRBD1 matches 7 bases. The junction had 5 bases not matched to a gene; V was cut back by 3 bases and J by 7 bases. The CDR3 totals 14 residues. Germline CDR1 is KGHSH and CDR2 is LQKENI. CDR3 protein: CASSPGTGVEKLFF. CDR3 in DNA: TGTGCCAGCTCACCCGGAACAGGGGTTGAAAAACTGTTTTTT. Combining the CDR3 with reference TRBV18 and TRBJ1-4 gives the whole variable domain NAGVMQNPRHLVRRRGQEARLRCSPMKGHSHVYWYRQLPEEGLKFMVYLQKENIIDESGMPKERFSAEFPKEGPSILRIQQVVRGDSAAYFCASSPGTGVEKLFFGSGTQLSVL.

This clone was observed once. This chain uses TRBV7-3 with TRBJ2-1; 9 positions match TRBD2. This CDR3 spans 15 amino acids. Germline V CDR1 and CDR2: SGHTA, FQGTGA. The junction had 0 bases not matched to a gene; V was cut back by 3 bases and J by 0 bases. CDR3 region: CASSFSGSSYNEQFF. For the CDR3, the DNA is TGTGCCAGCAGCTTTAGCGGGAGCTCCTACAATGAGCAGTTCTTC. Based on the CDR3 plus reference TRBV7-3 and TRBJ2-1, the full variable domain is GAGVSQTPSNKVTEKGKYVELRCDPISGHTALYWYRQSLGQGPEFLIYFQGTGAADDSGLPNDRFFAVRPEGSVSTLKIQRTERGDSAVYLCASSFSGSSYNEQFFGPGTRLTVL.

This chain uses TRBV9 with TRBJ2-2; maybe TRBD2 (6 bases). Germline assignment: CDR1 SGDLS and CDR2 YYNGEE. Trimming took off 3 bases at V and 3 bases at J, with 12 bases between the two ends. The CDR3 is 15 residues long. The CDR3 is CASSAGLTHTGELFF. As DNA, the CDR3 is TGTGCCAGCAGCGCCGGACTAACTCACACCGGGGAGCTGTTTTTT.

The J gene is TRBJ2-2, the V gene TRBV4-2; the match to TRBD1 covers 8 bases. CDR1 LGHNA and CDR2 YNFKEQ come from the germline V gene. Trimming removed 0 bases from V and 3 bases from J; junction bases left unmatched: 6. This CDR3 is 17 amino acids long. The CDR3 reads CASSQERQGWDTGELFF. The CDR3 bases are TGTGCCAGCAGCCAAGAAAGACAGGGGTGGGACACCGGGGAGCTGTTTTTT.

This clone was recorded once. The chain employs TRBV25-1 and TRBJ2-5; D gene ambiguous. CDR3 length equals 10 residues. With 7 bases removed from V and 12 bases from J, the gap between germline ends came to 12 bases. From germline, CDR1 is MGHDK and CDR2 SYGVNS. In DNA form, the CDR3 reads TGTGCCAGCAAGGGCCTAAACGAGTACTTC. Translating gives CASKGLNEYF.

V gene TRBV5-1 combines with J gene TRBJ2-7; a weak D match, TRBD1 (6 bases). The V end lost 0 bases, the J end lost 4 bases, and 11 bases lay between the germline ends. Germline-derived CDR1 and CDR2 are SGHRS and YFSETQ. The CDR3 is 14 residues long. The CDR3 spells CASSLGQVAYEQYF. DNA of the CDR3: TGCGCCAGCAGCTTGGGACAGGTCGCGTACGAGCAGTACTTC.

The genes are TRBV21-1 and TRBJ2-3; TRBD1 is taken as the D call from the table, unchecked against the DNA. TRBV21-1 is shown as a pseudogene. The CDR3 length is 18 residues. The CDR3 sequence is CASSGQGARDRDTDTQYF. The CDR3 coding sequence is TGTGCCAGCAGCGGCCAAGGTGCGAGGGACAGGGACACAGATACGCAGTATTTT.

This clone came up once. This chain uses TRBV7-9 with TRBJ2-2; D is unresolved. The CDR3 consists of 11 residues. Germline V gene lookup returns CDR1 SEHNR and CDR2 FQNEAQ (reference sequence). Between the trimmed V and J ends, which lost 4 bases and 8 bases, there was a span of 5 bases. The CDR3 region has the DNA TGTGCCAGCAGCTCCACAGGGGAGCTGTTTTTT. Its translation is CASSSTGELFF.

The chain couples TRBV7-8 to TRBJ2-7; 10 bases fit TRBD1. J was trimmed by 6 bases and V by 5 bases; bases with no gene match: 4. The CDR3 has 13 amino acids. Germline values: CDR1 SGHVS, CDR2 FQNEAQ. This CDR3 is CASSRTGGGEQYF. The DNA for the CDR3 is TGTGCCAGCAGCAGGACAGGGGGAGGCGAGCAGTACTTC.

The CDR3 reads CASSLYGGLSDTQYF. The CDR3 region has the DNA TGTGCCAGCAGCTTATATGGCGGGTTGTCAGATACGCAGTATTTT. This chain uses TRBV7-6 with TRBJ2-3; TRBD2 might be the D (5 bases). This CDR3 is built from 15 residues. Germline CDR1 and CDR2: SGHVS and FNYEAQ. Trimming removed 2 bases from V and 4 bases from J, with 13 bases in between.

This clone was found once. The chain couples TRBV7-3 to TRBJ2-7; 7 bases line up with TRBD2. The CDR3 has 14 amino acids. With 5 bases clipped from V and 3 bases from J, the junction kept 7 bases outside the gene matches. CDR1 is SGHTA and CDR2 is FQGTGA in the germline V gene. CDR3 region: CASSPSGANYEQYF. As DNA, the CDR3 is TGTGCCAGCAGCCCCAGCGGGGCCAACTACGAGCAGTACTTC.

The chain couples TRBV2 to TRBJ2-7, with D possibly being TRBD2 (6 bases). V lost 3 bases and J 3 bases, leaving 15 bases between the germline ends. The CDR3 totals 15 residues. CDR1 is SNHLY, CDR2 FYNNEI, per germline. CDR3 bases: TGTGCCAGCAGTGACTCAGCGGGTCTAAACTACGAGCAGTACTTC. It is translated as CASSDSAGLNYEQYF. Supplemented by reference TRBV2 and TRBJ2-7, the full variable domain reads EPEVTQTPSHQVTQMGQEVILRCVPISNHLYFYWYRQILGQKVEFLVSFYNNEISEKSEIFDDQFSVERPDGSNFTLKIRSTKLEDSAMYFCASSDSAGLNYEQYFGPGTRLTVT.

The chain recombines TRBV5-4 with TRBJ2-5, with 11 bases lining up with TRBD1. The germline V gene has CDR1 SGHNT and CDR2 YYREEE (reference sequence). The CDR3 consists of 14 residues. Trimming cost V 4 bases and J 2 bases; bases outside gene matches: 1. The CDR3 spells CASSRDRGQETQYF. CDR3 bases: TGTGCCAGCAGCAGGGACAGGGGGCAAGAGACCCAGTACTTC.

The chain is built from TRBV25-1 and TRBJ2-7; weak D call: TRBD2 (6 bases). The V gene lost 0 bases and the J gene lost 3 bases, with 9 bases spanning the gap. This CDR3 has 14 amino acids. Looked up from germline, CDR1 is MGHDK and CDR2 is SYGVNS. This CDR3 reads CASSEYDGSYEQYF. CDR3 in DNA: TGTGCCAGCAGTGAATATGACGGGAGCTACGAGCAGTACTTC.